One and the same sample provided the 11 T cell receptor beta chains below, sequenced in a study of beta chain features in type 1 diabetes. Findings and caveats of the study: There was a moderate but significant shortening of TCRB CDR3s in all four CD4+ subsets of Type 1 diabetes patients.

Every bit of the isolated RNA underwent reverse transcription, so sequencing read expressed TCRB transcripts. Data came from immunoSEQ multiplex PCR; TCRdb stores just in-frame clones and leaves some out. The sample shows some 350,000 clones, 8% to 10% of them seen only once. These TCRs' antigens remain unknown. Sequenced: central memory CD4+ T cells from blood. Receptors originate from a man between 25 and 39 years old with type 1 diabetes.

The chain carries TRBV6-1 and TRBJ2-2; maybe TRBD1 (5 bases). The V end was cut by 2 bases, the J end by 3 bases, with 10 bases between. This CDR3 region has 15 residues. The germline V gene has CDR1 MNHNS and CDR2 SASEGT. The chain's CDR3 is CASSEFRADTGELFF. The CDR3 DNA follows: TGTGCCAGCAGTGAATTCAGGGCGGACACCGGGGAGCTGTTTTTT.

This clone was found a few times. This CDR3 is also generated by other DNA sequences in the sample. The chain joins TRBV18 to TRBJ2-7, with D uncertain. Germline V gene data show CDR1 as KGHSH and CDR2 as LQKENI. The CDR3 has 13 amino acids. The V gene lost 3 bases and the J gene lost 0 bases, with 6 bases spanning the gap. The CDR3 spells CASSPGSSYEQYF. CDR3 DNA: TGTGCCAGCTCACCTGGTAGCTCCTACGAGCAGTACTTC.

This clone was counted a few times. The V gene is TRBV7-2, the J gene TRBJ2-1; D is perhaps TRBD1 (5 bases). The CDR3 has 14 residues. The ends were cut back, 5 bases at V and 8 bases at J, with 16 bases in the middle. In germline, CDR1 is SGHTA, CDR2 FQGNSA. The CDR3 DNA reads TGTGCCAGCAGCCCGACCCCCAGGGTGGATGAGCAGTTCTTC. Its protein is CASSPTPRVDEQFF.

This clone occurred a few times. The CDR3 DNA reads TGCGCCAGCAGCTTGGGACTAGCTAATGAGCAGTTCTTC. The encoded protein is CASSLGLANEQFF. The rearrangement joins TRBV5-1 to TRBJ2-1; 7 bases map to TRBD2. J lost 7 bases, V lost 0 bases, and 1 base had no gene match. Germline assignment: CDR1 SGHRS and CDR2 YFSETQ. This CDR3 contains 13 residues.

A few counts support this clone. J is TRBJ1-3 and V is TRBV11-3; D might be TRBD1 (5 bases). V was trimmed by 5 bases and J by 4 bases, leaving 12 bases between them. The CDR3 sequence is 14 residues long. Germline CDR1 and CDR2: SGHNT and YENEEA. The CDR3 region is CASSRGVSGNTIYF. CDR3 in DNA: TGTGCCAGCAGCAGGGGAGTTTCGGGAAACACCATATATTTT.

This clone appeared a few times. The rearrangement uses TRBV11-2 and TRBJ1-5; D is unresolved. The germline V gene has CDR1 SGHAT and CDR2 FQNNGV. The ends were cut back, 4 bases at V and 5 bases at J, with 6 bases in the middle. This CDR3 is built from 12 residues. The CDR3: CASSSLDQPQHF. The DNA for the CDR3 is TGTGCCAGCAGCTCTTTAGATCAGCCCCAGCATTTT.

This chain links TRBV2 with TRBJ1-2; no clear D gene. V lost 7 bases, J lost 7 bases, and 10 bases lay in between. The CDR3 consists of 11 residues. Germline values: CDR1 SNHLY, CDR2 FYNNEI. The CDR3 spells CASKVESGYTF. The CDR3 DNA sequence: TGTGCCAGCAAAGTTGAGAGTGGCTACACCTTC.

Comment on this clone: A far larger clone is off by one base, so a read error is likely. The chain couples TRBV5-6 to TRBJ2-5; perhaps TRBD1 as D (6 bases). CDR1 is SGHDT and CDR2 is YYEEEE in the germline V gene. The CDR3 extends over 16 amino acids. The CDR3 is CARSWGTLQLRGTQYF. CDR3 nucleotide sequence: TGTGCCCGCAGCTGGGGGACATTACAACTAAGGGGGACCCAGTACTTC.

The chain combines TRBV2 with TRBJ2-1; a weak D match, TRBD2 (6 bases). The CDR3 loop spans 15 amino acids. The germline CDR1 and CDR2 sequences are SNHLY and FYNNEI. Trimming shortened V by 9 bases and J by 6 bases, and 21 bases separated the two germline ends. CDR3 sequence (DNA): TGTGCCAGGGACTACGGGACTCCTGCCCCCAATGAGCAGTTCTTC. Its protein product is CARDYGTPAPNEQFF.

This clone turned up a few times. The chain links TRBV6-5 to TRBJ2-5; D tentatively fits TRBD1 or TRBD2 (5 bases each). Germline CDR1 MNHEY, CDR2 SVGAGI. The length of the CDR3 is 14 residues. V was trimmed by 4 bases and J by 7 bases, leaving 16 bases between them. The CDR3 is CASSFFRELGTQYF. DNA of the CDR3: TGTGCCAGCAGTTTTTTCAGGGAGCTAGGGACCCAGTACTTC.

This clone was counted between two and nine times. The chain has TRBV6-1 and TRBJ1-1; D is unresolved. Per the germline V gene, CDR1 is MNHNS and CDR2 is SASEGT. The V gene lost 7 bases and the J gene lost 0 bases, with 15 bases spanning the gap. The CDR3 is 15 amino acids. This CDR3 reads CASTLDRNMNTEAFF. In DNA, the CDR3 is TGTGCCAGCACCCTGGACCGCAACATGAACACTGAAGCTTTCTTT.